This T cell receptor beta chain originates from a study of cytotoxic CD8 clonotypes in ibrutinib-treated CLL. This clone was detected a few times. V was pared by 0 bases and J by 6 bases, with 5 bases of the junction left unmatched. CDR3 size: 14 residues. Germline V gene sequence: CDR1 ENHRY, CDR2 SYGVKD. Method: immunoSEQ multiplex PCR; TCRdb's copy keeps in-frame clones and lacks some. This sample carries a few hundred thousand clones, roughly 70% of them seen once, and the ten largest clones take 5% to 6.5%. The clonotype originates from a human donor with chronic lymphocytic leukemia. The specimen comprised PBMCs, sampled after 36 months of ibrutinib treatment. The rearrangement links TRBV10-3 to TRBJ2-7; 7 nucleotides align to TRBD2. The CDR3 region has the DNA TGTGCCATCAGTGAGTCGGGAGGGGCGGGCGAGCAGTACTTC. Translated, it gives CAISESGGAGEQYF.